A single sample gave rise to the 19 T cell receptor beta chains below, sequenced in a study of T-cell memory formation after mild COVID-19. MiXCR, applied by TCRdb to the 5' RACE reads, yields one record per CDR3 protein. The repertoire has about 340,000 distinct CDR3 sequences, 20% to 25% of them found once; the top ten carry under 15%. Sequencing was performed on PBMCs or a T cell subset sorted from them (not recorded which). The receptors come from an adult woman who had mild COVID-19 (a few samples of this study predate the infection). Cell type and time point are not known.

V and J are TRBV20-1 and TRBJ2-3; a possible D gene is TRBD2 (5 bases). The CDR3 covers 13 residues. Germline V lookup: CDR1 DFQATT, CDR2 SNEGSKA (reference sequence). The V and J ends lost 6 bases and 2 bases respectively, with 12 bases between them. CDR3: CSAASGPTDTQYF. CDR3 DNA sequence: TGCAGTGCGGCCAGCGGTCCCACAGATACGCAGTATTTT.

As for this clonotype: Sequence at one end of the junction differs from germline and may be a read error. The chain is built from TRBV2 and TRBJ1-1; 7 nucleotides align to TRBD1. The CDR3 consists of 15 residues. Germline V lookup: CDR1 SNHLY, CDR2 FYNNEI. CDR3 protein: CASTVEGGGNTEAFF. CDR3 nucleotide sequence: TGTGCAAGCACAGTGGAGGGAGGGGGCAACACTGAAGCTTTCTTT.

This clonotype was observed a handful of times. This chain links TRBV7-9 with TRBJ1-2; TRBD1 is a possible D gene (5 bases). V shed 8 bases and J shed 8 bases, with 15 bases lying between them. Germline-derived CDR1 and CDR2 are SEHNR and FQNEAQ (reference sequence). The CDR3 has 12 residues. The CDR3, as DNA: TGTGCCAGCCATGGGGGGATGGAGGGCTACACCTTC. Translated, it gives CASHGGMEGYTF.

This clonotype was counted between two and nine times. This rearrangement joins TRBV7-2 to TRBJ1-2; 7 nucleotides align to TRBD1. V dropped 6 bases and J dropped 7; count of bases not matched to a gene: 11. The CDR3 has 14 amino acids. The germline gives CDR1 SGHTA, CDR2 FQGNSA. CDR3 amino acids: CASSLLTGTGGYTF. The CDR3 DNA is TGTGCCAGCAGTCTCCTGACAGGGACGGGTGGCTACACCTTC.

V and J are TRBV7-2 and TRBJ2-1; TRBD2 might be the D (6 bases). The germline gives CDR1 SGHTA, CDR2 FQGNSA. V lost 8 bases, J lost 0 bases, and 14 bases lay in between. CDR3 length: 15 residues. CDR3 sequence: CASGADGSSYNEQFF. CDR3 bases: TGTGCCAGCGGCGCAGACGGGAGCTCCTACAATGAGCAGTTCTTC.

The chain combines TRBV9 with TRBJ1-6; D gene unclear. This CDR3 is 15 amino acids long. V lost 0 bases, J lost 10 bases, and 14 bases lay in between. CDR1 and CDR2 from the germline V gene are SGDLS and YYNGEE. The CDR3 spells CASSVAASSESPLHF. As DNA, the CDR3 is TGTGCCAGCAGCGTAGCGGCCTCGTCGGAGTCACCCCTCCACTTT.

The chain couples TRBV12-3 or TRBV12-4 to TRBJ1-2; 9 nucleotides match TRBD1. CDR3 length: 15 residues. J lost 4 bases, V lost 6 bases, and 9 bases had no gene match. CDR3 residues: CASSSQGQGGYGYTF. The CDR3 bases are TGTGCCAGCAGCTCCCAGGGACAGGGAGGCTATGGCTACACCTTC.

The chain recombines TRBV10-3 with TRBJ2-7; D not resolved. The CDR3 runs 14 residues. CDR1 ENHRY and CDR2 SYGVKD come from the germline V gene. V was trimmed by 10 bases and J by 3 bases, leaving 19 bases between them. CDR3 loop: CATLPFGLSYEQYF. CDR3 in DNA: TGTGCCACTCTCCCCTTTGGGCTAAGCTACGAGCAGTACTTC.

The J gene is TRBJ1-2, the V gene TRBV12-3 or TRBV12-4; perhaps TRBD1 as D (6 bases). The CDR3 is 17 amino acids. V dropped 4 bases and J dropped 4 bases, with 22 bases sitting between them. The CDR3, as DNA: TGTGCCAGCAGTTCGGTCCGCACAGGGCTAAGAGGCTATGGCTACACCTTC. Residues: CASSSVRTGLRGYGYTF.

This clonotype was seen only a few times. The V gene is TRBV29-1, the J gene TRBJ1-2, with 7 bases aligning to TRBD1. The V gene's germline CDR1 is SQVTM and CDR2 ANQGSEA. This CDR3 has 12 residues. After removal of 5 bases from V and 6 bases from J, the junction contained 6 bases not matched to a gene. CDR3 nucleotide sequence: TGCAGCGTTATAAAGGGGGCCCATGGCTACACCTTC. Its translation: CSVIKGAHGYTF. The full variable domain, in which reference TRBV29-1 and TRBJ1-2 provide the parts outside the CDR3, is SAVISQKPSRDICQRGTSLTIQCQVDSQVTMMFWYRQQPGQSLTLIATANQGSEATYESGFVIDKFPISRPNLTFSTLTVSNMSPEDSSIYLCSVIKGAHGYTFGSGTRLTVV.

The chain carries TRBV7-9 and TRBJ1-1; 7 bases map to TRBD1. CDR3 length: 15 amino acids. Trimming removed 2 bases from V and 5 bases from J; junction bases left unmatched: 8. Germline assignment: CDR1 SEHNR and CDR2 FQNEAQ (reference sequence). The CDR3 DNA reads TGTGCCAGCAGCTTAAAGAAGGGGGCCTCAACTGAAGCTTTCTTT. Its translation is CASSLKKGASTEAFF.

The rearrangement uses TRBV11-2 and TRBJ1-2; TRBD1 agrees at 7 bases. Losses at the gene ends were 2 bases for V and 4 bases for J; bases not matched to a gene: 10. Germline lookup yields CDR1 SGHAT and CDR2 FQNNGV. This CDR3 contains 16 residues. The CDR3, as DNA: TGTGCCAGCAGCTTATTGGGGGGGACAGCGATCTATGGCTACACCTTC. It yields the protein CASSLLGGTAIYGYTF.

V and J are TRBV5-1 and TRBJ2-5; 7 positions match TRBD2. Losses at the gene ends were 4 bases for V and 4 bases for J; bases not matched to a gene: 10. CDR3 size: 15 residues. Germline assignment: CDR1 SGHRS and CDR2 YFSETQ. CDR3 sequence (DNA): TGCGCCAGCAGCCAACTAGCGCGAGCCGGAGAGACCCAGTACTTC. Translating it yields CASSQLARAGETQYF.

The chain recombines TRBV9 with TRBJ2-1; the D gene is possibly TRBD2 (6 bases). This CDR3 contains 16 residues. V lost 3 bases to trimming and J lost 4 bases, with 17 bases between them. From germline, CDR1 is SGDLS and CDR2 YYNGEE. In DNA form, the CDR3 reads TGTGCCAGCAGCGCGTGGGGGGAGTCGTATTACAATGAGCAGTTCTTC. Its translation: CASSAWGESYYNEQFF.

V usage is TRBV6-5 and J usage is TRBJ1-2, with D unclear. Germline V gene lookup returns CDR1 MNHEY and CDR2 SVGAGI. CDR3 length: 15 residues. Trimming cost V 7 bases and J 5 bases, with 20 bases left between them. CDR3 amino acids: CASKPDGRPTYGYTF. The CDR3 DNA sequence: TGTGCCAGCAAACCCGACGGCCGACCTACTTATGGCTACACCTTC.

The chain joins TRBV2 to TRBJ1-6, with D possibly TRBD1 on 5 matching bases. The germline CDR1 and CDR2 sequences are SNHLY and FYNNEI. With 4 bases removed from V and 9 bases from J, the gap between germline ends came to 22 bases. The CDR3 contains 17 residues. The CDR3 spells CASSARGTPTGISPLHF. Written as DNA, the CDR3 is TGTGCCAGCAGTGCTCGCGGGACTCCCACCGGGATTTCACCCCTCCACTTT.

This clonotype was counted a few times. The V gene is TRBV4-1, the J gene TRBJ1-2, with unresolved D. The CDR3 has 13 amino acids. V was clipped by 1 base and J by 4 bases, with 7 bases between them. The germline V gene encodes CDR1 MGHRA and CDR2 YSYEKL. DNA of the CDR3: TGCGCCAGCAGCCAAGCAGGACGCTATGGCTACACCTTC. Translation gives CASSQAGRYGYTF.

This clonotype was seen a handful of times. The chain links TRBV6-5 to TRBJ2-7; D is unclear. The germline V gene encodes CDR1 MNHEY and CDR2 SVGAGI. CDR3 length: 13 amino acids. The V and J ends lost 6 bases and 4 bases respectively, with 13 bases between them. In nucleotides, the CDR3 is TGTGCCAGCAGCCCCCAGTTAATGTACGAGCAGTACTTC. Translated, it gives CASSPQLMYEQYF.

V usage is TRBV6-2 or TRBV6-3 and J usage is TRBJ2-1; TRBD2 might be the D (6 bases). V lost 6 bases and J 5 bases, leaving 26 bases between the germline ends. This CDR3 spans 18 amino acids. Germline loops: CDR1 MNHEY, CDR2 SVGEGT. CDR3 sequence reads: CASRLIWDSNTLDNEQFF. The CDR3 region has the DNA TGTGCCAGCAGATTGATCTGGGACTCCAATACACTGGACAATGAGCAGTTCTTC.